This entry lists 27 T cell receptor beta chains sequenced from one sample in a study of cytomegalovirus exposure and HLA in healthy donors. Measured with immunoSEQ multiplex PCR; TCRdb has only the in-frame clones, and not every one. The sample contains 100,000 to 150,000 clones, around 94% of which appear only once. The sample taken for sequencing was PBMCs. The receptors come from a woman under 30 in good health and CMV-seronegative.

This chain connects TRBV30 to TRBJ1-1; D is possibly TRBD1 (5 bases). V lost 4 bases, J lost 1 base, and 16 bases lay in between. Germline values: CDR1 GTSNPN, CDR2 SVGIG (reference sequence). This CDR3 contains 15 residues. CDR3 DNA: TGTGCCTGGACCCTGGGGCTAGGGCGGAACACTGAAGCTTTCTTT. It encodes CAWTLGLGRNTEAFF.

V is TRBV2 and J is TRBJ2-3; D gene unclear. V gave up 1 base and J gave up 9 bases, with 11 bases separating them. Germline assignment: CDR1 SNHLY and CDR2 FYNNEI. The CDR3 spans 13 residues. The CDR3 protein is CASSEDSMETQYF. DNA of the CDR3: TGTGCCAGCAGTGAAGATTCGATGGAGACGCAGTATTTT. The full variable domain, completed using reference TRBV2 and TRBJ2-3, is EPEVTQTPSHQVTQMGQEVILRCVPISNHLYFYWYRQILGQKVEFLVSFYNNEISEKSEIFDDQFSVERPDGSNFTLKIRSTKLEDSAMYFCASSEDSMETQYFGPGTRLTVL.

V gene TRBV5-4 combines with J gene TRBJ1-3; D might be TRBD1 (5 bases). Germline V lookup: CDR1 SGHNT, CDR2 YYREEE (reference sequence). The V and J ends lost 4 bases and 0 bases respectively, with 8 bases between them. The CDR3 sequence is 14 residues long. DNA for the CDR3: TGTGCCAGCAGCCGAGACAGCTCTGGAAACACCATATATTTT. This encodes CASSRDSSGNTIYF.

The V call is TRBV2, the J call TRBJ2-7; no reliable D call. Trimming took off 0 bases at V and 0 bases at J, with 9 bases between the two ends. The CDR3 sequence is 15 residues long. From germline, CDR1 is SNHLY and CDR2 FYNNEI. As DNA, the CDR3 is TGTGCCAGCAGTGAAGCATTGGAGCCCTCCTACGAGCAGTACTTC. Translating gives CASSEALEPSYEQYF.

The chain couples TRBV19 to TRBJ1-3; unclear D gene. Germline loops: CDR1 LNHDA, CDR2 SQIVND (reference sequence). The CDR3 contains 14 residues. The V and J ends lost 6 bases and 1 base respectively, with 10 bases between them. CDR3 amino acids: CASREGASGNTIYF. CDR3 DNA: TGTGCCAGTAGAGAGGGTGCATCTGGAAACACCATATATTTT.

The chain joins TRBV28 to TRBJ1-5, with 8 positions matching TRBD1. The ends lost 2 bases at V and 5 bases at J; junction bases unmatched: 2. The length of the CDR3 is 14 residues. Germline V gives CDR1 MDHEN, CDR2 SYDVKM. This chain's CDR3 is CASSLNRGDQPQHF. CDR3 coding DNA: TGTGCCAGCAGTTTAAACAGGGGGGATCAGCCCCAGCATTTT. The whole variable domain, filled in from reference TRBV28 and TRBJ1-5, reads DVKVTQSSRYLVKRTGEKVFLECVQDMDHENMFWYRQDPGLGLRLIYFSYDVKMKEKGDIPEGYSVSREKKERFSLILESASTNQTSMYLCASSLNRGDQPQHFGDGTRLSIL.

The J gene is TRBJ2-1, the V gene TRBV6-1; D may be TRBD2 (5 bases). In germline, CDR1 is MNHNS, CDR2 SASEGT. V gave up 7 bases and J gave up 5 bases, with 12 bases separating them. CDR3 size: 13 residues. The CDR3 nucleotides read TGTGCCAGCAAACTAGGGTTGGACAATGAGCAGTTCTTC. This translates into CASKLGLDNEQFF.

The gene calls are TRBV7-3 and TRBJ2-2; D is perhaps TRBD1 (6 bases). V was pared by 4 bases and J by 6 bases, with 12 bases between. Germline CDR1 and CDR2: SGHTA and FQGTGA. This CDR3 has 14 residues. CDR3 nucleotide sequence: TGTGCCAGCAGCTCCGTACAGGGTTCCGGGGAGCTGTTTTTT. Amino acid sequence: CASSSVQGSGELFF.

The table lists this clone with a count of one. The chain is built from TRBV9 and TRBJ2-1; the match to TRBD2 covers 9 bases. V shed 3 bases and J 6 bases; nucleotides not matched to a gene: 7. Per germline, CDR1 SGDLS and CDR2 YYNGEE. The CDR3 has 15 amino acids. CDR3 residues: CASSAFGSGGNEQFF. CDR3 coding DNA: TGTGCCAGCAGCGCTTTCGGTAGCGGGGGCAATGAGCAGTTCTTC.

The chain employs TRBV7-2 and TRBJ2-7, with TRBD1 as a possible D gene (6 bases). From germline, CDR1 is SGHTA and CDR2 FQGNSA. This CDR3 has 14 residues. Trimming removed 5 bases at V and 0 bases at J, with 11 bases between. The CDR3 here is CASSGGPSSYEQYF. In DNA, the CDR3 is TGTGCCAGCAGCGGGGGCCCGAGCTCCTACGAGCAGTACTTC.

The chain is built from TRBV28 and TRBJ2-7, with 10 bases lining up with TRBD2. V was pared by 6 bases and J by 2 bases, with 7 bases of the junction left unmatched. CDR1 and CDR2 (germline): MDHEN, SYDVKM. This CDR3 is 15 amino acids long. CDR3 in amino acids: CASSPGLARAYEQYF. The CDR3 nucleotides read TGTGCCAGCAGCCCGGGACTAGCGCGCGCCTACGAGCAGTACTTC.

V usage is TRBV7-3 and J usage is TRBJ1-1; D might be TRBD1 (5 bases). Between the trimmed V and J ends, which lost 6 bases and 1 base, there was a span of 9 bases. The CDR3 consists of 13 residues. Germline-derived CDR1 and CDR2 are SGHTA and FQGTGA. The CDR3 loop reads CASRLGGNTEAFF. The CDR3 DNA sequence: TGTGCCAGCAGGCTCGGGGGGAACACTGAAGCTTTCTTT. Full variable domain (outside the CDR3, taken from reference TRBV7-3 and TRBJ1-1): GAGVSQTPSNKVTEKGKYVELRCDPISGHTALYWYRQSLGQGPEFLIYFQGTGAADDSGLPNDRFFAVRPEGSVSTLKIQRTERGDSAVYLCASRLGGNTEAFFGQGTRLTVV.

This clone was counted between two and nine times. The chain uses TRBV5-1 and TRBJ2-3, with 8 positions matching TRBD2. V gave up 0 bases and J gave up 4 bases; unmatched junction bases: 4. Germline-derived CDR1 and CDR2 are SGHRS and YFSETQ. The CDR3 spans 15 residues. CDR3 DNA sequence: TGCGCCAGCAGCTTGGGAGCGGGGGTTCCAGATACGCAGTATTTT. Its translation is CASSLGAGVPDTQYF.

The chain joins TRBV30 to TRBJ2-7; D perhaps matches TRBD2 (5 bases). The CDR3 contains 12 residues. CDR1 and CDR2 (germline): GTSNPN, SVGIG (reference sequence). Between the trimmed V and J ends, which lost 3 bases and 3 bases, there was a span of 9 bases. CDR3 sequence: CAWSPDYYEQYF. In nucleotides, the CDR3 is TGTGCCTGGAGCCCAGACTACTACGAGCAGTACTTC.

The chain links TRBV6-5 to TRBJ2-5; tentative D call: TRBD2 (6 bases). Trimming shortened V by 8 bases and J by 5 bases, and 18 bases separated the two germline ends. Germline CDR1 MNHEY, CDR2 SVGAGI. The CDR3 sequence is 14 residues long. In DNA form, the CDR3 reads TGTGCCAGCGGTAGGCGGAGGGCCGGCGAGACCCAGTACTTC. Encoded protein: CASGRRRAGETQYF.

The chain employs TRBV29-1 and TRBJ2-2, with D hard to call. CDR1 is SQVTM and CDR2 is ANQGSEA in the germline V gene. The CDR3 totals 12 residues. Trimming pared 7 bases from V and 3 bases from J, leaving 9 bases between. The CDR3 here is CSATKYTGELFF. DNA for the CDR3: TGCAGCGCCACTAAGTACACCGGGGAGCTGTTTTTT.

Written as DNA, the CDR3 is TGTGCCTCGAAGGGGCGGTCCACAGATACGCAGTATTTT. Its translation: CASKGRSTDTQYF. The gene calls are TRBV27 and TRBJ2-3; D possibly corresponds to TRBD1 (5 bases). Germline CDR1 is MNHEY and CDR2 is SMNVEV (reference sequence). The CDR3 runs 13 residues. V was clipped by 11 bases and J by 2 bases, with 14 bases between them.

The chain uses TRBV5-1 and TRBJ2-1, with a tentative D call TRBD2 (5 bases). V was cut by 4 bases and J by 8 bases, with 25 bases left in between. The CDR3 is made up of 17 amino acids. CDR1 is SGHRS, CDR2 YFSETQ, per germline. The CDR3 reads CASSPASSYAGTDEQFF. The DNA for the CDR3 is TGCGCCAGCAGCCCGGCCTCATCGTACGCGGGTACAGATGAGCAGTTCTTC.

The chain has TRBV27 and TRBJ1-6; 11 positions match TRBD1. Germline CDR1 is MNHEY and CDR2 is SMNVEV (reference sequence). CDR3 length equals 15 residues. V lost 6 bases, J lost 10 bases, and 8 bases stayed unmatched. The chain's CDR3 is CASSSLGQGESPLHF. CDR3 sequence (DNA): TGTGCCAGCAGCTCGCTGGGACAGGGGGAATCACCCCTCCACTTT.

This clone came up once. V is TRBV27 and J is TRBJ1-1; D not certain. The CDR3 is made up of 13 amino acids. Germline assignment: CDR1 MNHEY and CDR2 SMNVEV (reference sequence). The ends were cut back, 5 bases at V and 5 bases at J, with 12 bases in the middle. CDR3 in amino acids: CASSRLLGTEAFF. DNA for the CDR3: TGTGCCAGCAGTCGACTGCTCGGTACTGAAGCTTTCTTT.

The CDR3 protein is CASSLPGLEAFF. The DNA of the CDR3 is TGTGCCAGCAGCCTGCCGGGACTGGAAGCTTTCTTT. The V call is TRBV28, the J call TRBJ1-1; D is possibly TRBD1 (5 bases). Germline V CDR1 and CDR2: MDHEN, SYDVKM. The V end was cut by 6 bases, the J end by 8 bases, with 13 bases between. The CDR3 spans 12 residues.

The chain is built from TRBV10-2 and TRBJ1-1, with a possible D match to TRBD1 (5 bases). V dropped 5 bases and J dropped 4 bases, with 8 bases sitting between them. In germline, CDR1 is WSHSY, CDR2 SAAADI. This CDR3 comprises 12 residues. Here the CDR3 DNA reads TGCGCCAGCAGTCACCAGGGCACTGAAGCTTTCTTT. This translates into CASSHQGTEAFF.

This chain uses TRBV28 with TRBJ2-7; no definite D call. V was pared by 3 bases and J by 0 bases, with 9 bases between. The CDR3 runs 14 residues. CDR1 is MDHEN and CDR2 is SYDVKM in the germline V gene. The CDR3 region is CASSFSSSSYEQYF. In nucleotides, the CDR3 is TGTGCCAGCAGTTTTAGCTCCTCCTCCTACGAGCAGTACTTC.

The chain has TRBV10-3 and TRBJ2-2; tentative D call: TRBD1 (6 bases). CDR1 and CDR2 (germline): ENHRY, SYGVKD. The CDR3 totals 16 residues. Deletions cut 8 bases from V and 0 bases from J, with 16 bases between. CDR3 nucleotide sequence: TGTGCCATCTTAGCTACCGGGACACCGAACACCGGGGAGCTGTTTTTT. Protein sequence: CAILATGTPNTGELFF.

The CDR3, as DNA: TGTGCCAGCTCACCGGGACAGGGATATAACTATGGCTACACCTTC. As protein: CASSPGQGYNYGYTF. The chain employs TRBV18 and TRBJ1-2, with 9 bases matching TRBD1. Germline assignment: CDR1 KGHSH and CDR2 LQKENI. This CDR3 region has 15 residues. The V segment lost 3 bases and the J segment 1 base; nucleotides outside the gene matches: 3. The complete variable domain, with remaining parts taken from reference TRBV18 and TRBJ1-2, reads NAGVMQNPRHLVRRRGQEARLRCSPMKGHSHVYWYRQLPEEGLKFMVYLQKENIIDESGMPKERFSAEFPKEGPSILRIQQVVRGDSAAYFCASSPGQGYNYGYTFGSGTRLTVV.

V usage is TRBV4-1 and J usage is TRBJ2-7; D is possibly TRBD2 (5 bases). Trimming took off 2 bases at V and 3 bases at J, with 11 bases between the two ends. The CDR3 has 14 residues. Germline CDR1 MGHRA, CDR2 YSYEKL. This CDR3 is CASSQPGVYYEQYF. The CDR3 region has the DNA TGCGCCAGCAGCCAACCCGGGGTATACTACGAGCAGTACTTC.

The chain uses TRBV9 and TRBJ1-4; the D is unclear. The CDR3 spans 14 residues. CDR1 is SGDLS, CDR2 YYNGEE, per germline. V lost 4 bases to trimming and J lost 3 bases, with 10 bases between them. The CDR3 is CASSPLSANEKLFF. The CDR3 nucleotides read TGTGCCAGCAGCCCCCTGTCAGCTAATGAAAAACTGTTTTTT.